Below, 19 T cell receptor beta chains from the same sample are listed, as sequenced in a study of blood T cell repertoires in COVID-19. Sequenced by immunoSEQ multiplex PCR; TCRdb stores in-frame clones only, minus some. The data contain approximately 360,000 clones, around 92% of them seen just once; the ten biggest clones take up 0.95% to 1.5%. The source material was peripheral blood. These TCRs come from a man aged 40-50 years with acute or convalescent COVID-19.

The CDR3 region is CASSSGTVLETQYF. CDR3 bases: TGTGCCAGCAGTTCGGGGACTGTTTTGGAGACCCAGTACTTC. The chain recombines TRBV6-5 with TRBJ2-5; possibly TRBD2 for D (6 bases). V dropped 4 bases and J dropped 5 bases, with 14 bases sitting between them. Germline values: CDR1 MNHEY, CDR2 SVGAGI. The CDR3 runs to 14 residues.

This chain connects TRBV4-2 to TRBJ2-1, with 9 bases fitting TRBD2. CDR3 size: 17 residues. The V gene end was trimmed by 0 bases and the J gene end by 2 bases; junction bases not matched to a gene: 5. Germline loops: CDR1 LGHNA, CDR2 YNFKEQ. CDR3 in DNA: TGTGCCAGCAGCCAAGACCTTAGCGGGAGACCCTACAATGAGCAGTTCTTC. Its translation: CASSQDLSGRPYNEQFF.

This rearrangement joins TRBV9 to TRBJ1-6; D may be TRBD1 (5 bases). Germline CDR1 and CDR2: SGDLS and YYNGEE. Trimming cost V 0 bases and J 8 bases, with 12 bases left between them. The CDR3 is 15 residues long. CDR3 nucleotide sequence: TGTGCCAGCAGCGTAGACCCAGGGCGAGATTCACCCCTCCACTTT. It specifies CASSVDPGRDSPLHF.

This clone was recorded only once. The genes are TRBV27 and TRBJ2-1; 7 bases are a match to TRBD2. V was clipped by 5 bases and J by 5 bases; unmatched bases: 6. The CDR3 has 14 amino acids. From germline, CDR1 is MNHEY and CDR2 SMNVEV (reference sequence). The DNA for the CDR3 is TGTGCCAGCAGTCCCTTGGGGAGGGACAATGAGCAGTTCTTC. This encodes CASSPLGRDNEQFF.

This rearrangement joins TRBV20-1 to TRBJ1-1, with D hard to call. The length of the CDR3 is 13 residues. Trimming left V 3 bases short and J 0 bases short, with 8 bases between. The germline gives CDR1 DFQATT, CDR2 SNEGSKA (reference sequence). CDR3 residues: CSASSRLNTEAFF. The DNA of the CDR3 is TGCAGTGCTAGTTCCAGGTTGAACACTGAAGCTTTCTTT.

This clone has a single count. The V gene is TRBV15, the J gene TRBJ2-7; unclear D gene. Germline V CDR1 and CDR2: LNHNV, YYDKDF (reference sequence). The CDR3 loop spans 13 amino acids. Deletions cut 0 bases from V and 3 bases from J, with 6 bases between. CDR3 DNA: TGTGCCACCAGCAGAGATCTGTTCTACGAGCAGTACTTC. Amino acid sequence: CATSRDLFYEQYF.

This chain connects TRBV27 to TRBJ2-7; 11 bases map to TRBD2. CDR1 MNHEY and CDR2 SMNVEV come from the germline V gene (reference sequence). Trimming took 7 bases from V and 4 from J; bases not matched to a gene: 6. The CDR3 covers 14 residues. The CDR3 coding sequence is TGTGCCAGCACTTGGACTAGCGGGCCTTACGAGCAGTACTTC. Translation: CASTWTSGPYEQYF.

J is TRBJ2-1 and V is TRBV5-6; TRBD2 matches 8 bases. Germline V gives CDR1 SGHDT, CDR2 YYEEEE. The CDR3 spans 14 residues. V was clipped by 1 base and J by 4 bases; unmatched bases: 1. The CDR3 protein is CASSLTSGYNEQFF. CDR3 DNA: TGTGCCAGCAGCTTGACTAGCGGATACAATGAGCAGTTCTTC.

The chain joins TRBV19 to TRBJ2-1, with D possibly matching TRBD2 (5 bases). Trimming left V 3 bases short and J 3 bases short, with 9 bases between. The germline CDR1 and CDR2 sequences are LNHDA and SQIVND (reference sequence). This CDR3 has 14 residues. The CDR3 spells CASSILTSYNEQFF. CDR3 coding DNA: TGTGCCAGTAGTATTTTAACTAGCTACAATGAGCAGTTCTTC.

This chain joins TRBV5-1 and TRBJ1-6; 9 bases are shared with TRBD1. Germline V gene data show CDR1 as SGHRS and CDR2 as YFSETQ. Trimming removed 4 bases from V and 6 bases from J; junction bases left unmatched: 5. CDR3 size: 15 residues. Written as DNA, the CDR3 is TGCGCCAGCAGCCCGGGACAGGGTGGTAATTCACCCCTCCACTTT. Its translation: CASSPGQGGNSPLHF.

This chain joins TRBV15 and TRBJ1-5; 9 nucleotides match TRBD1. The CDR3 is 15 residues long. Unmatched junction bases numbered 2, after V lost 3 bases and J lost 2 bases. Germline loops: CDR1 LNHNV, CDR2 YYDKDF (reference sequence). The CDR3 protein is CATSSWDRGNQPQHF. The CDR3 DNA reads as TGTGCCACCAGCAGCTGGGACAGGGGCAATCAGCCCCAGCATTTT. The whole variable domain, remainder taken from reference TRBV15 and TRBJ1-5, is DAMVIQNPRYQVTQFGKPVTLSCSQTLNHNVMYWYQQKSSQAPKLLFHYYDKDFNNEADTPDNFQSRRPNTSFCFLDIRSPGLGDTAMYLCATSSWDRGNQPQHFGDGTRLSIL.

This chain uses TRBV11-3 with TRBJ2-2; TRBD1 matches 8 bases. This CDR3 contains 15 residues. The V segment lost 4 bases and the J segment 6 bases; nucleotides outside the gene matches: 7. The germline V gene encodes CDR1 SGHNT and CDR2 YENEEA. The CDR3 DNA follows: TGTGCCAGCAGCTCCTGGACAGGGATGGCCGGGGAGCTGTTTTTT. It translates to CASSSWTGMAGELFF. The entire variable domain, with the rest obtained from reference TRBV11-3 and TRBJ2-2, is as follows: EAGVVQSPRYKIIEKKQPVAFWCNPISGHNTLYWYLQNLGQGPELLIRYENEEAVDDSQLPKDRFSAERLKGVDSTLKIQPAELGDSAVYLCASSSWTGMAGELFFGEGSRLTVL.

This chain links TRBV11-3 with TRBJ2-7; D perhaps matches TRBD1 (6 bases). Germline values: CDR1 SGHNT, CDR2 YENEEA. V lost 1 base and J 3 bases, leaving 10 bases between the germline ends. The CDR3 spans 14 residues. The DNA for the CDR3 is TGTGCCAGCAGCTTAGGGACAGATATCTACGAGCAGTACTTC. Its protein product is CASSLGTDIYEQYF.

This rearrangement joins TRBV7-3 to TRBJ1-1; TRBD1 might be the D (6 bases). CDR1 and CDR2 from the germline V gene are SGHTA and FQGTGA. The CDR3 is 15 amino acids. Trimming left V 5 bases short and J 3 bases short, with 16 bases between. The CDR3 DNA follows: TGTGCCAGCAGCGTAGCGGGGGCAGCCGACACTGAAGCTTTCTTT. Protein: CASSVAGAADTEAFF.

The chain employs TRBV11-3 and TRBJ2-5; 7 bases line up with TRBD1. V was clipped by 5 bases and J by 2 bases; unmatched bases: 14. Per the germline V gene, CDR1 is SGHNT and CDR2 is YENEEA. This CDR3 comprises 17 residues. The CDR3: CASSTDRVESAQETQYF. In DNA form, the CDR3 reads TGTGCCAGCAGCACAGACAGGGTTGAGTCCGCACAAGAGACCCAGTACTTC.

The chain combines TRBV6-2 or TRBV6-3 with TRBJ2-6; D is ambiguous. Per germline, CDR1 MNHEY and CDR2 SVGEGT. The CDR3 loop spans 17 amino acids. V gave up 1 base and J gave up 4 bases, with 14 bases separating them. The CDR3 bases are TGTGCCAGCAGTTACTTTTCGGGTGGTGCGGGGGCCAACGTCCTGACTTTC. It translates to CASSYFSGGAGANVLTF.

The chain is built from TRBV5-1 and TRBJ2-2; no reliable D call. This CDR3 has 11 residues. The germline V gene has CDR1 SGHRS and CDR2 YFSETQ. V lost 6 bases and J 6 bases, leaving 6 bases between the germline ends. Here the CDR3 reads CASTEAGELFF. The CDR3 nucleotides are TGCGCCAGCACTGAGGCCGGGGAGCTGTTTTTT.

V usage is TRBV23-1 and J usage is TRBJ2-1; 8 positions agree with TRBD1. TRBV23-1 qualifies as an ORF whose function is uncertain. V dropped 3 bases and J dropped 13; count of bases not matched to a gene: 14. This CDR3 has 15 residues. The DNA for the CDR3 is TGCGCCAGCAGTCACGACAAGGACAGGGAGCCATACCAGTTCTTC. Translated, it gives CASSHDKDREPYQFF.

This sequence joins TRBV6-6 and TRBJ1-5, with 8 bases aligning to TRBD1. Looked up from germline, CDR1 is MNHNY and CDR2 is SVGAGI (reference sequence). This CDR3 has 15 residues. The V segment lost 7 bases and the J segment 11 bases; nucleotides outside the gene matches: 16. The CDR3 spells CASTPRTTGAMSQHF. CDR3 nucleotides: TGTGCCAGCACTCCAAGGACGACAGGGGCTATGTCCCAGCATTTT.